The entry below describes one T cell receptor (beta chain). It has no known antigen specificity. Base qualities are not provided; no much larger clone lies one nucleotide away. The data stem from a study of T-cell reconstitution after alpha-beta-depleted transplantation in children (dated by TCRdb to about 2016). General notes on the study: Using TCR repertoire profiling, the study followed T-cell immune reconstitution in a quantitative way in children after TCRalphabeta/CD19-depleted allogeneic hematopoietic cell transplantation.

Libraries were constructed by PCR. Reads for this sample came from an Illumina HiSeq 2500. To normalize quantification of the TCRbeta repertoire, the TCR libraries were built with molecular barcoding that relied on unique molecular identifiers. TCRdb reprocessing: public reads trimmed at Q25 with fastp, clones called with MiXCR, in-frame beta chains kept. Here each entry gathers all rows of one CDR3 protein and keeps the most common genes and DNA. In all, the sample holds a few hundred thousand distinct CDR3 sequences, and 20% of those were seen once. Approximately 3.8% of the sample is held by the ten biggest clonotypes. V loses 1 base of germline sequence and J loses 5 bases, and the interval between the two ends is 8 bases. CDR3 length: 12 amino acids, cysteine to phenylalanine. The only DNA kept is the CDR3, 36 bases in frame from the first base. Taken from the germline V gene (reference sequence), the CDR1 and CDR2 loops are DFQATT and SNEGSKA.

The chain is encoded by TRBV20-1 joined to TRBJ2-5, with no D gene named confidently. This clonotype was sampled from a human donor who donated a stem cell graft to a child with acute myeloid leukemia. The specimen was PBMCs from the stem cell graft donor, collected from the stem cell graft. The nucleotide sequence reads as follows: TGCAGTGCTAGAGTGATGGGGGAGACCCAGTACTTC. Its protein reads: CSARVMGETQYF.